This TCR beta chain was retrieved from a study of cytomegalovirus exposure and HLA in healthy donors. Study results and caveats: In an earlier analysis, most TCR beta V segments were productive about 87% or about 30% of the time. Presence/absence analyses rested on an assumption that sequencing depth was roughly uniform across donors.

The PCR employed 60 Vbeta primers together with 13 Jbeta primers. Clones were read by immunoSEQ multiplex PCR, and TCRdb kept only the in-frame ones, dropping some. The sample holds more than 90,000 clones, roughly 78% seen once. About this clone: Its antigen is as yet unknown.

CDR3 length: 14 amino acids. The V gene lost 4 bases and the J gene lost 14 bases, with 20 bases spanning the gap. Germline V lookup: CDR1 MDHEN, CDR2 SYDVKM. Input material: PBMCs. This chain links TRBV28 with TRBJ1-4; D perhaps matches TRBD1 (6 bases). The TCR comes from a woman in her sixties in good health and CMV-seronegative. The CDR3 nucleotides are TGTGCCAGCAGTTCAACGACAGGCCCCGGGCCCCTGTTTTTT. Translated, it gives CASSSTTGPGPLFF. The whole variable domain, remainder taken from reference TRBV28 and TRBJ1-4, is DVKVTQSSRYLVKRTGEKVFLECVQDMDHENMFWYRQDPGLGLRLIYFSYDVKMKEKGDIPEGYSVSREKKERFSLILESASTNQTSMYLCASSSTTGPGPLFFGSGTQLSVL.